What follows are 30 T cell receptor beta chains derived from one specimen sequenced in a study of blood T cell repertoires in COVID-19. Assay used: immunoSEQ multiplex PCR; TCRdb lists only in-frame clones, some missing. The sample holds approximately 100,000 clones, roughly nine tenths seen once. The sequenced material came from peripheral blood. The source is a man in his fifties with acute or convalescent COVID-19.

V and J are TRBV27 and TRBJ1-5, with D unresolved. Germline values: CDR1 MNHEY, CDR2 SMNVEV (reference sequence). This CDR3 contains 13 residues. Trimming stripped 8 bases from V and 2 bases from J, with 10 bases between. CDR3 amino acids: CASAPAGNQPQHF. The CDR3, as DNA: TGTGCCAGCGCCCCGGCGGGCAATCAGCCCCAGCATTTT.

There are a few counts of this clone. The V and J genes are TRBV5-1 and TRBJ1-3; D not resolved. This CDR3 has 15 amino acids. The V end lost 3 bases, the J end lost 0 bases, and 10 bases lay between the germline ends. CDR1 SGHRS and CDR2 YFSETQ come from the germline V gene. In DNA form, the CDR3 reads TGCGCCAGCAGCTCCGACCACAGCTCTGGAAACACCATATATTTT. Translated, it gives CASSSDHSSGNTIYF.

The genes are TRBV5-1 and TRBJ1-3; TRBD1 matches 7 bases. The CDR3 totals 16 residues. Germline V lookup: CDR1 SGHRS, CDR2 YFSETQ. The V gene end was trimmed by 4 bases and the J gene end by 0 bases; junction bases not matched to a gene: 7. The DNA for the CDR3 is TGCGCCAGCAGCGGGCCGGGACAGAACTCTGGAAACACCATATATTTT. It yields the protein CASSGPGQNSGNTIYF.

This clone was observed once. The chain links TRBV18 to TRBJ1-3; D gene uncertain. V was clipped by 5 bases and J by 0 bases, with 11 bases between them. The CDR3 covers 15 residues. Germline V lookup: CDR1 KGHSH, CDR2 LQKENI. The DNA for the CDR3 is TGTGCCAGCTCAGTCCCCCAGGCCTCTGGAAACACCATATATTTT. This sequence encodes CASSVPQASGNTIYF. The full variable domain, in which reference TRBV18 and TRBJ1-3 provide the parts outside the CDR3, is NAGVMQNPRHLVRRRGQEARLRCSPMKGHSHVYWYRQLPEEGLKFMVYLQKENIIDESGMPKERFSAEFPKEGPSILRIQQVVRGDSAAYFCASSVPQASGNTIYFGEGSWLTVV.

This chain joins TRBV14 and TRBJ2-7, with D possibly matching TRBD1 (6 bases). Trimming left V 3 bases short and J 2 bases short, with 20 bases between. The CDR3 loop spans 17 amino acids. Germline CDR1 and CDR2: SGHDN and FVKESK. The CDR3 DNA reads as TGTGCCAGCAGCCACCCCACAGGGCCAAAACCCACCTACGAGCAGTACTTC. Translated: CASSHPTGPKPTYEQYF.

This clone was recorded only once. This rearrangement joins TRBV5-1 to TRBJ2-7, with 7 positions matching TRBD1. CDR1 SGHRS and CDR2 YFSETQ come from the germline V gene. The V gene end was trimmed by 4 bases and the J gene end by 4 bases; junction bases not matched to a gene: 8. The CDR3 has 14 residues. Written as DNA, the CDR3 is TGCGCCAGCAGCAAATGGGACAGAAAATACGAGCAGTACTTC. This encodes CASSKWDRKYEQYF. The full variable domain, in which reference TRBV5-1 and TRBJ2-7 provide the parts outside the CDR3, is KAGVTQTPRYLIKTRGQQVTLSCSPISGHRSVSWYQQTPGQGLQFLFEYFSETQRNKGNFPGRFSGRQFSNSRSEMNVSTLELGDSALYLCASSKWDRKYEQYFGPGTRLTVT.

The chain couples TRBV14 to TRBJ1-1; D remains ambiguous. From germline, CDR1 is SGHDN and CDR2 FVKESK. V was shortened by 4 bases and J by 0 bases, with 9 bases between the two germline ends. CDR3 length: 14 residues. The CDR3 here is CASSLPGMNTEAFF. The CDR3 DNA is TGTGCCAGCAGCCTCCCGGGGATGAACACTGAAGCTTTCTTT. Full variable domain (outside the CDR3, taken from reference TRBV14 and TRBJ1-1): EAGVTQFPSHSVIEKGQTVTLRCDPISGHDNLYWYRRVMGKEIKFLLHFVKESKQDESGMPNNRFLAERTGGTYSTLKVQPAELEDSGVYFCASSLPGMNTEAFFGQGTRLTVV.

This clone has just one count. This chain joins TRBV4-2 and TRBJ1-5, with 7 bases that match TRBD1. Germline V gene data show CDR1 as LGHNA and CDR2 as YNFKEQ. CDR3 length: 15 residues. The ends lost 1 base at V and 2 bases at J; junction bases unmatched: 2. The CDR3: CASSQVDRGNQPQHF. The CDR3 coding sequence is TGTGCCAGCAGCCAAGTTGACAGGGGCAATCAGCCCCAGCATTTT.

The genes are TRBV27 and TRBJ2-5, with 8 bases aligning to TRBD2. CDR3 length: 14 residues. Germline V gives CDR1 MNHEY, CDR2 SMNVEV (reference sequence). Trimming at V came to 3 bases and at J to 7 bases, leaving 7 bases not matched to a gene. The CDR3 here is CASSFLSGEGTQYF. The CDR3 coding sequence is TGTGCCAGCAGTTTTCTTAGCGGGGAAGGGACCCAGTACTTC.

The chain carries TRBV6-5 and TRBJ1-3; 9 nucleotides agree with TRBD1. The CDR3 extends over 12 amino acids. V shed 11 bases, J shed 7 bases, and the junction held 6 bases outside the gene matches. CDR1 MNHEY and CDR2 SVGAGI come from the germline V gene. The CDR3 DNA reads TGTGCCGCCGGACAGGGGTTGAACACCATATATTTT. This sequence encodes CAAGQGLNTIYF.

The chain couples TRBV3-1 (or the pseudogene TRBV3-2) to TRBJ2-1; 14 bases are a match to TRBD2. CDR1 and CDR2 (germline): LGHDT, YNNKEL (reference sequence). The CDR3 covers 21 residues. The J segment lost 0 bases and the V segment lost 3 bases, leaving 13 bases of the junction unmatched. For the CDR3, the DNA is TGTGCCAGCAGCCATGATGGGCGACTAGCGGGGGGGCTGAGCTCCTACAATGAGCAGTTCTTC. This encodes CASSHDGRLAGGLSSYNEQFF.

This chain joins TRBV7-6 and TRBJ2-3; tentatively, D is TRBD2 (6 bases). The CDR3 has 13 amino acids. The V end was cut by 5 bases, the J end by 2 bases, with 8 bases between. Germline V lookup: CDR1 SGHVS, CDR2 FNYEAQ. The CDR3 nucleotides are TGTGCCAGCAGCCGGGACTTCACAGATACGCAGTATTTT. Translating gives CASSRDFTDTQYF.

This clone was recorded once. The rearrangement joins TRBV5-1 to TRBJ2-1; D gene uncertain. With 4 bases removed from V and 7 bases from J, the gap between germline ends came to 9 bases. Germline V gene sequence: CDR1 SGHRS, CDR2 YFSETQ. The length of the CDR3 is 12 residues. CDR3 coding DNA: TGCGCCAGCAGCCCTGCAGGAAATGAGCAGTTCTTC. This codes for CASSPAGNEQFF.

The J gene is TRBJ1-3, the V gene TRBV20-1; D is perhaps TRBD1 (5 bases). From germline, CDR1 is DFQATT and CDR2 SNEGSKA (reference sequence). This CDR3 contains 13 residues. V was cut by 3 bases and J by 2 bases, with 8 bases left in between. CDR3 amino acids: CSASPGAGNTIYF. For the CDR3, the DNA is TGCAGTGCTAGTCCGGGGGCTGGAAACACCATATATTTT.

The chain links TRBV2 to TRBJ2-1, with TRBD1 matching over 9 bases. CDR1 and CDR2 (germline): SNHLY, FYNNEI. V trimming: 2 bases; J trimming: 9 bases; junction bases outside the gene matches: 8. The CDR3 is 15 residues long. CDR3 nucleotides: TGTGCCAGCAGTGAATATGGGACAGGGAGCGGTGAGCAGTTCTTC. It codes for CASSEYGTGSGEQFF.

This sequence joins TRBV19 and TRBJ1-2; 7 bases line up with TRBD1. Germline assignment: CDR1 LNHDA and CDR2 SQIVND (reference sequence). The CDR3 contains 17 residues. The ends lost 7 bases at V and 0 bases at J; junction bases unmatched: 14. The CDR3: CASTIYTGTEPNYGYTF. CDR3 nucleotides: TGTGCCAGTACTATCTATACCGGGACAGAGCCTAACTATGGCTACACCTTC.

This chain's CDR3 is CASSVQGAGNYGYTF. CDR3 in DNA: TGTGCCAGCAGCGTGCAGGGGGCGGGTAACTATGGCTACACCTTC. This chain uses TRBV2 with TRBJ1-2, with 8 bases matching TRBD1. Germline loops: CDR1 SNHLY, CDR2 FYNNEI. This CDR3 spans 15 amino acids. V lost 6 bases, J lost 1 base, and 7 bases stayed unmatched.

As DNA, the CDR3 is TGTGCCATCAGAAATACTGACACCCCCCCCTACGAGCAGTACTTC. This gives the protein CAIRNTDTPPYEQYF. The chain has TRBV10-3 and TRBJ2-7; D unresolved. The CDR3 covers 15 residues. The germline V gene encodes CDR1 ENHRY and CDR2 SYGVKD. V lost 6 bases and J 2 bases, leaving 17 bases between the germline ends.

CDR3 loop: CASSTGGKRPQHF. CDR3 nucleotides: TGTGCCAGCAGTACAGGGGGTAAAAGACCCCAGCATTTT. The genes are TRBV28 and TRBJ1-5; the match to TRBD1 covers 8 bases. Germline values: CDR1 MDHEN, CDR2 SYDVKM. The CDR3 loop spans 13 amino acids. After removal of 5 bases from V and 10 bases from J, the junction contained 7 bases not matched to a gene.

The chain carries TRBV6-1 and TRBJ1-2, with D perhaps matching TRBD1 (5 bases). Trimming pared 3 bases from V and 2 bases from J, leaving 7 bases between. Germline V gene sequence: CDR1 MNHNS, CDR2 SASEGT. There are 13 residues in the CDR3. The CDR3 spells CASSEEGNYGYTF. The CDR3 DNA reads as TGTGCCAGCAGTGAGGAGGGGAACTATGGCTACACCTTC.

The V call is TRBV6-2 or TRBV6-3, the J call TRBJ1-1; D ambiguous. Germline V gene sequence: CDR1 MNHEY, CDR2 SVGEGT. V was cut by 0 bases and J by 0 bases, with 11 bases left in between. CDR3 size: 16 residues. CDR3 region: CASSYSPSGLNTEAFF. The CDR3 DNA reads TGTGCCAGCAGTTACTCGCCCAGTGGGCTGAACACTGAAGCTTTCTTT.

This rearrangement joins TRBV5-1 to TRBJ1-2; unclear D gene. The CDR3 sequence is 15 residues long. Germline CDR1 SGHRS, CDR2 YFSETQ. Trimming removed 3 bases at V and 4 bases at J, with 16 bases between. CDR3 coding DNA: TGCGCCAGCAGCTCGTTTCCCGCGGGCGGCTATGGCTACACCTTC. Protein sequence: CASSSFPAGGYGYTF.

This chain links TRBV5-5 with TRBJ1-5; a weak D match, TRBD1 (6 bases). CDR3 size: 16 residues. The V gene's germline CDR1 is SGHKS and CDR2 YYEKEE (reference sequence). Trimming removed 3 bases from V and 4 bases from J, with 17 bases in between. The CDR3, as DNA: TGTGCCAGCAGCTCAACTACTGGACAGATAAATCAGCCCCAGCATTTT. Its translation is CASSSTTGQINQPQHF.

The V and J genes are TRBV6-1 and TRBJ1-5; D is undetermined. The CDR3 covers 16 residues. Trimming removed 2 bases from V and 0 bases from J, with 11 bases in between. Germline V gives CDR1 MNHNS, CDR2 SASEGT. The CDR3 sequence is CASSELRGYSNQPQHF. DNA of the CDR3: TGTGCCAGCAGTGAACTTAGAGGATATAGCAATCAGCCCCAGCATTTT.

CDR3 nucleotide sequence: TGTGCCACCAGTGAACTAACAGGGGCAACGAACACCGGGGAGCTGTTTTTT. It translates to CATSELTGATNTGELFF. The chain employs TRBV24-1 and TRBJ2-2, with 7 bases fitting TRBD1. The J segment lost 0 bases and the V segment lost 4 bases, leaving 7 bases of the junction unmatched. The CDR3 length is 17 residues. In germline, CDR1 is KGHDR, CDR2 SFDVKD.

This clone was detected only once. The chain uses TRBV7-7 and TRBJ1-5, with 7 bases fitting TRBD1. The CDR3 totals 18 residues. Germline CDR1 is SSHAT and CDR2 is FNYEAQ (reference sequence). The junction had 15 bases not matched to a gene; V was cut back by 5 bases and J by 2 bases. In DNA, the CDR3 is TGTGCCAGCAGCCCTAGGACCCAGACAGGGAAGGGCAATCAGCCCCAGCATTTT. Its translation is CASSPRTQTGKGNQPQHF.

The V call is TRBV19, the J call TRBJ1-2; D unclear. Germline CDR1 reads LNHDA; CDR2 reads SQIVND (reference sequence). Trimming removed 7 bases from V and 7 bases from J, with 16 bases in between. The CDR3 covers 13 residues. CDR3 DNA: TGTGCCAGTACCCTACTAGGGTTGGGTGGCTACACCTTC. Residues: CASTLLGLGGYTF.

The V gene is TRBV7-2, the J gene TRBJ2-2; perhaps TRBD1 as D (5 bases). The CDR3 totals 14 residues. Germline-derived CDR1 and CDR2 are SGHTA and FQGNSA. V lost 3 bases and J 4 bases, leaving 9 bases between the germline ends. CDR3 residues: CASSFQGATGELFF. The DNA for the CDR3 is TGTGCCAGCAGCTTTCAGGGTGCCACCGGGGAGCTGTTTTTT.

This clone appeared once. The CDR3 reads CASSPGQGISGNTIYF. In DNA, the CDR3 is TGTGCCAGCTCACCAGGACAGGGAATAAGTGGAAACACCATATATTTT. The chain combines TRBV18 with TRBJ1-3; 8 nucleotides agree with TRBD1. Trimming took 2 bases from V and 3 from J; bases not matched to a gene: 6. This CDR3 has 16 residues. From germline, CDR1 is KGHSH and CDR2 LQKENI.

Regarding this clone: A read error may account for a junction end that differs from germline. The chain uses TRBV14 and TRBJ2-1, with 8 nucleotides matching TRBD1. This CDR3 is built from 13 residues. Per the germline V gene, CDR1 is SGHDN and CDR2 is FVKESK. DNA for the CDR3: TGTGCCAGCAGCCAAGATTGGAGGACAGGGTCGATCTTC. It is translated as CASSQDWRTGSIF.